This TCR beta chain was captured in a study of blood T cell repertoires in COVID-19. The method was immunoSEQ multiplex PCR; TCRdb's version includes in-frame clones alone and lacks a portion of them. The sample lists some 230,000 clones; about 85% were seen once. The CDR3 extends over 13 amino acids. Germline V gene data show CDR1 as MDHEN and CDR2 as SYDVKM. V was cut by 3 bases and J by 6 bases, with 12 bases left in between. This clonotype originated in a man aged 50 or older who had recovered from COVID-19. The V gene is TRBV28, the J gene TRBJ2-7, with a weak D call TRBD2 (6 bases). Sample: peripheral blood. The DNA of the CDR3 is TGTGCCAGCAGTTTGGCGACTAGTGGCGAGCAGTACTTC. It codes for CASSLATSGEQYF.